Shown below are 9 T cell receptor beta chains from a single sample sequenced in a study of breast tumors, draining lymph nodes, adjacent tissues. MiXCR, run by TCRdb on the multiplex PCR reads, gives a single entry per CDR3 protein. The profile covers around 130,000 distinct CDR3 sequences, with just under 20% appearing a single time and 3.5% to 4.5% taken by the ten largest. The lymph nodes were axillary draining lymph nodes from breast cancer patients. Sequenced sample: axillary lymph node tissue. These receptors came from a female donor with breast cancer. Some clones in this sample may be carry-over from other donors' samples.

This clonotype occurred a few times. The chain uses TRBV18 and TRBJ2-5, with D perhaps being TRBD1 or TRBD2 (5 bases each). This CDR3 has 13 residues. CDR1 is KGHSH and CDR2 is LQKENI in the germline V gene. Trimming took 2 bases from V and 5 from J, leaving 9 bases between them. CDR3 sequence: CASSPGTAETQYF. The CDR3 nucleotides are TGTGCCAGCTCACCAGGGACCGCGGAGACCCAGTACTTC.

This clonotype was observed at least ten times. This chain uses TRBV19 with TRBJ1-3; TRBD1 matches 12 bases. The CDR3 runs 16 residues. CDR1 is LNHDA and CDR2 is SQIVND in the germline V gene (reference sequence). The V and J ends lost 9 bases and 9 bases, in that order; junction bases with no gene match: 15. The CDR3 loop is CASTGTGGPAGGTIYF. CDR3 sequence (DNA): TGTGCCAGCACCGGGACAGGGGGCCCCGCCGGTGGCACCATATATTTT.

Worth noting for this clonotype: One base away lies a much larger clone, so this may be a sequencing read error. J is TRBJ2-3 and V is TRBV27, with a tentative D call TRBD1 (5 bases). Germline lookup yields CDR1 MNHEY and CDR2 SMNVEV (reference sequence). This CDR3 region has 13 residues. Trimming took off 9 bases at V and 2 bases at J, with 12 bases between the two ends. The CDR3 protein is CASWGLFTDTQYF. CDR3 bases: TGTGCCAGTTGGGGCCTCTTCACAGATACGCAGTATTTT.

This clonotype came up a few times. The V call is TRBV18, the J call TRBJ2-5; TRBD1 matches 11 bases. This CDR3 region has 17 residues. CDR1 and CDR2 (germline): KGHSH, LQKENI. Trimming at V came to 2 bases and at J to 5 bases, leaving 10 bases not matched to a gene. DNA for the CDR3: TGTGCCAGCTCACCAGCAGGACAGGGGGCGGTTAAGGAGACCCAGTACTTC. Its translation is CASSPAGQGAVKETQYF.

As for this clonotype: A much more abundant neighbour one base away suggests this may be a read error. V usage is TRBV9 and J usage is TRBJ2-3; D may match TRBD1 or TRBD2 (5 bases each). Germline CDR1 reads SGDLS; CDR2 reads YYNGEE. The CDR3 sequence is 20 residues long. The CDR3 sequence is CAGSAFEGSQGWEKGDTQYF. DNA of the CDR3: TGTGCCGGCAGCGCCTTCGAGGGATCTCAGGGATGGGAGAAGGGAGATACGCAGTATTTT.

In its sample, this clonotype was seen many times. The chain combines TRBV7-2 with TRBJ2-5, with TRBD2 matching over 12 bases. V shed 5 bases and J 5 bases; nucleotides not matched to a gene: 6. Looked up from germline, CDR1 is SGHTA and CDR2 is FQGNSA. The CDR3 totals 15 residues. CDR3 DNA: TGTGCCAGCAGCCCCCGGACTAGCGGGAAGGAGACCCAGTACTTC. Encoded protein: CASSPRTSGKETQYF.

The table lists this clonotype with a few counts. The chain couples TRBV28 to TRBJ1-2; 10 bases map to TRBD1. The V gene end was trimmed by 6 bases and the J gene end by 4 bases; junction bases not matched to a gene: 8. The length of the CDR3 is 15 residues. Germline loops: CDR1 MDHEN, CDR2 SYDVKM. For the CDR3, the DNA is TGTGCCAGCAGGGCATGGGGACAGGGGATCTATGGCTACACCTTC. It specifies CASRAWGQGIYGYTF.

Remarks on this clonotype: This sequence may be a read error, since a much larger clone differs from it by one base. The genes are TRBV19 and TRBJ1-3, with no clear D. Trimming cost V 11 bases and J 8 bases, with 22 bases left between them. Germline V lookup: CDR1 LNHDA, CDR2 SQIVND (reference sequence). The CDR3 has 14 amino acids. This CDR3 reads CACPLKFRVDTIYF. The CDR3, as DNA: TGTGCCTGTCCCCTTAAATTTCGGGTAGACACCATATATTTT. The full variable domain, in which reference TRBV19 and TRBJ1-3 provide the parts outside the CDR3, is DGGITQSPKYLFRKEGQNVTLSCEQNLNHDAMYWYRQDPGQGLRLIYYSQIVNDFQKGDIAEGYSVSREKKESFPLTVTSAQKNPTAFYLCACPLKFRVDTIYFGEGSWLTVV.

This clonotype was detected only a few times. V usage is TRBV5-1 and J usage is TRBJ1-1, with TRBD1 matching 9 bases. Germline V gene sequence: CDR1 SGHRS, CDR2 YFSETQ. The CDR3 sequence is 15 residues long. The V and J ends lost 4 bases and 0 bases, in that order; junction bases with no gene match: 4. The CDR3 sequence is CASSLGQGMNTEAFF. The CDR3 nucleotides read TGCGCCAGCAGCCTAGGACAGGGGATGAACACTGAAGCTTTCTTT.